The 9 T cell receptor beta chains below were found in one sample sequenced in a study of blood T cell repertoires in COVID-19. Method: immunoSEQ multiplex PCR; TCRdb's copy keeps in-frame clones and lacks some. The sample lists roughly 330,000 clones, 87% seen once, with approximately 9.9% in the top ten. Sequenced input: peripheral blood. These receptors were taken from a man aged 30 to 39 with COVID-19, enrolled during active disease.

V is TRBV18 and J is TRBJ2-2, with 7 bases matching TRBD2. This CDR3 is built from 14 residues. Germline CDR1 is KGHSH and CDR2 is LQKENI. V lost 2 bases and J lost 4; bases outside the gene matches: 1. The CDR3: CASSPGRGTGELFF. CDR3 nucleotides: TGTGCCAGCTCACCAGGGAGGGGCACCGGGGAGCTGTTTTTT.

The chain carries TRBV6-6 and TRBJ2-7; the match to TRBD1 covers 10 bases. Germline values: CDR1 MNHNY, CDR2 SVGAGI (reference sequence). The CDR3 is 14 residues long. V lost 4 bases, J lost 4 bases, and 4 bases stayed unmatched. The chain's CDR3 is CASSWGQGKYEQYF. In nucleotides, the CDR3 is TGTGCCAGCAGTTGGGGACAGGGGAAGTACGAGCAGTACTTC.

The chain is built from TRBV7-3 and TRBJ2-1; tentatively, D is TRBD2 (7 bases). Trimming took off 5 bases at V and 3 bases at J, with 14 bases between the two ends. This CDR3 contains 15 residues. The germline V gene has CDR1 SGHTA and CDR2 FQGTGA. The CDR3 DNA reads as TGTGCCAGCAGCGCTAGCGGAGGGGGCTACAATGAGCAGTTCTTC. It codes for CASSASGGGYNEQFF.

V gene TRBV9 combines with J gene TRBJ2-6, with D uncertain. V was trimmed by 0 bases and J by 1 base, leaving 5 bases between them. CDR3 length: 15 amino acids. Per the germline V gene, CDR1 is SGDLS and CDR2 is YYNGEE. CDR3 protein: CASSVDGSGANVLTF. In DNA, the CDR3 is TGTGCCAGCAGCGTAGACGGGTCTGGGGCCAACGTCCTGACTTTC.

The J gene is TRBJ1-5, the V gene TRBV19, with 10 bases fitting TRBD1. Germline lookup yields CDR1 LNHDA and CDR2 SQIVND (reference sequence). The V segment lost 6 bases and the J segment 4 bases; nucleotides outside the gene matches: 3. CDR3 length: 14 amino acids. The CDR3 DNA reads TGTGCCAGTAGACAGGGACAGGGGAATCAGCCCCAGCATTTT. It specifies CASRQGQGNQPQHF.

The V gene is TRBV29-1, the J gene TRBJ2-3, with TRBD2 identical over 9 bases. The V segment lost 4 bases and the J segment 7 bases; nucleotides outside the gene matches: 6. CDR1 SQVTM and CDR2 ANQGSEA come from the germline V gene. The CDR3 totals 13 residues. The CDR3 here is CSVGRGGPNTQYF. In nucleotides, the CDR3 is TGCAGCGTTGGGCGGGGGGGCCCTAATACGCAGTATTTT.

The V gene is TRBV28, the J gene TRBJ2-1, with 11 bases that match TRBD2. The CDR3 length is 16 residues. Trimming at V came to 5 bases and at J to 7 bases, leaving 10 bases not matched to a gene. Germline CDR1 reads MDHEN; CDR2 reads SYDVKM. DNA for the CDR3: TGTGCCAGCAGTCCCTATAGCGGGAGGGCTGTTAATGAGCAGTTCTTC. Protein sequence: CASSPYSGRAVNEQFF.

V gene TRBV10-3 combines with J gene TRBJ1-5, with D perhaps TRBD1 (6 bases). V dropped 2 bases and J dropped 0 bases, with 8 bases sitting between them. The CDR3 covers 15 residues. Germline loops: CDR1 ENHRY, CDR2 SYGVKD. CDR3: CAISEGQYSNQPQHF. CDR3 DNA sequence: TGTGCCATCAGTGAGGGACAGTATAGCAATCAGCCCCAGCATTTT.

This clone has just one count. This sequence joins TRBV19 and TRBJ2-7; 7 bases align to TRBD1. Germline V gene data show CDR1 as LNHDA and CDR2 as SQIVND (reference sequence). This CDR3 region has 14 residues. J lost 1 base, V lost 4 bases, and 4 bases had no gene match. CDR3 in DNA: TGTGCCAGTAGTACACCGGGACAGTCCTACGAGCAGTACTTC. Translation gives CASSTPGQSYEQYF. Complete variable domain (other parts from reference TRBV19 and TRBJ2-7): DGGITQSPKYLFRKEGQNVTLSCEQNLNHDAMYWYRQDPGQGLRLIYYSQIVNDFQKGDIAEGYSVSREKKESFPLTVTSAQKNPTAFYLCASSTPGQSYEQYFGPGTRLTVT.